This note documents a single T cell receptor (beta chain) sequence. The antigen is undetermined. Trimming took 5 bases from V and 6 from J, leaving 16 bases between them. Germline CDR1 reads SGHAT; CDR2 reads FQNNGV. CDR3 length: 14 residues. These data originate in a study of T cell responses to AZD1222 COVID-19 vaccine. The wider study: Doses given second, at about 4 or about 12 weeks, were pooled.

Profiling relied on immunoSEQ multiplex PCR, and the TCRdb table lists in-frame clones only, not all of them. The sample has tens of thousands of clones, 86% seen once. Study findings and constraints: Vaccine-associated CD4 TCRs ranged over spike, dominating at 160-218 and 743-854. Spike-specific TCR breadth and depth were elevated following two AZD1222 doses.

The sequence derives from an adult in good health. The starting material was peripheral blood, obtained on day 0 of AZD1222 vaccination. The chain has TRBV11-2 and TRBJ1-1; unclear D gene. CDR3 loop: CASSPQLLGPEAFF. The CDR3 nucleotides are TGTGCCAGCAGCCCCCAGCTCCTCGGACCTGAAGCTTTCTTT.